The text below deals with one T cell receptor beta chain. Antigen specificity is unknown. The record originates from a study of CD8+ T cells in alopecia areata. Points from the study as a whole: Scalp and blood samples kept many expanded lesional clones throughout tofacitinib.

Noted treatment: oral pan-JAK inhibitor, 5-10 mg twice daily. Sequencing relied on a cDNA template that was reverse transcribed from extracted RNA. Repertoires were generated with immunoSEQ multiplex PCR, while TCRdb's copy carries only in-frame clones and drops some. The table shows fewer than 350,000 clones, with roughly 60% occurring only once. This sample comprised CD4+ T cells sorted from blood, obtained at week 24, from a patient treated with tofacitinib. This clonotype was sampled from a human donor with alopecia areata.

The CDR3 reads CASSLGRGARRADTQYF. Here the CDR3 DNA reads TGCGCCAGCAGCTTGGGACGCGGGGCTAGACGGGCAGATACGCAGTATTTT. The J gene is TRBJ2-3, the V gene TRBV5-1; D is possibly TRBD2 (6 bases). This CDR3 spans 17 amino acids. Trimming took 0 bases from V and 4 from J, leaving 18 bases between them. From germline, CDR1 is SGHRS and CDR2 YFSETQ.